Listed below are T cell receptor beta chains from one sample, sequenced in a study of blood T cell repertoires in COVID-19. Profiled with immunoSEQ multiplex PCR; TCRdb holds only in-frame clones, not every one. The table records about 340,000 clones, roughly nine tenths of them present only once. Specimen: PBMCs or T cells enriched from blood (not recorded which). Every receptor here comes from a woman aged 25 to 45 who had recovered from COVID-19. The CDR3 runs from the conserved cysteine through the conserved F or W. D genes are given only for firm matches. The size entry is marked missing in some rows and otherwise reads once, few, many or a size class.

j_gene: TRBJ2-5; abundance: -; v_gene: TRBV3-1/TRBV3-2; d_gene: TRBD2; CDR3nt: TGTGCCAGCAGCCACGGGGGGTCCCAAGAGACCCAGTACTTC; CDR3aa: CASSHGGSQETQYF
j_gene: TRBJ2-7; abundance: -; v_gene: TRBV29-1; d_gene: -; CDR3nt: TGCAGCGTTGAATGGGGAGCGACCAGCACCTACGAGCAGTACTTC; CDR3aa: CSVEWGATSTYEQYF
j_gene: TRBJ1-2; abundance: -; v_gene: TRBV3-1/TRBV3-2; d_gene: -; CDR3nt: TGTGCCAGCAGCCAAGATTTCGGGGCAGGGAGGTACTATGGCTACACCTTC; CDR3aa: CASSQDFGAGRYYGYTF
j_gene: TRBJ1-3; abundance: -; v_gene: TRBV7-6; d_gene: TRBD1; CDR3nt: TGTGCCAGCAGCTTAGCGACAGGGAGTGGAAACACCATATATTTT; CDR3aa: CASSLATGSGNTIYF
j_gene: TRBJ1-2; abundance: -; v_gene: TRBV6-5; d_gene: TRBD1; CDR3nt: TGTGCCAGCAGCCCCACGACAGGGGGCTATGGCTACACCTTC; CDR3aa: CASSPTTGGYGYTF
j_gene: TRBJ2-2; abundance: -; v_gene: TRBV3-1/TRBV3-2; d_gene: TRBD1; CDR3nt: TGTGCCAGCAGCCACAAGAACAGGGACAGGCCGTCCGCCGGGGAGCTGTTTTTT; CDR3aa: CASSHKNRDRPSAGELFF
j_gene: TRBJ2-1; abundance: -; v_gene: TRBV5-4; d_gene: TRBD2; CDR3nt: TGTGCCAGCAGCTTGCGAAGGACTAGCGGTAATGAGCAGTTCTTC; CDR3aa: CASSLRRTSGNEQFF
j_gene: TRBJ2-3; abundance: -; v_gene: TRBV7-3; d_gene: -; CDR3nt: TGTGCCAGCAGCTTAAAGTTAAGCGCGTACACAGATACGCAGTATTTT; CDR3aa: CASSLKLSAYTDTQYF
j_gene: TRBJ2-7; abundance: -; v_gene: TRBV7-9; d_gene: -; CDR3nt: TGTGCCAGCAGCTTATGGGGACAAGACTACGAGCAGTACTTC; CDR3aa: CASSLWGQDYEQYF
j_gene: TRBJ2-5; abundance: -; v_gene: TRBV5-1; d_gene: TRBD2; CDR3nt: TGCGCCAGCAGCTTGATCCTCGGGACTAGAAGGGAAGAGACCCAGTACTTC; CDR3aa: CASSLILGTRREETQYF
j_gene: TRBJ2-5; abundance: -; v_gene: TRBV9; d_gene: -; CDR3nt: TGTGCCAGCAGCGTAGGAGGCAGCCCCCAAGAGACCCAGTACTTC; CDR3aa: CASSVGGSPQETQYF
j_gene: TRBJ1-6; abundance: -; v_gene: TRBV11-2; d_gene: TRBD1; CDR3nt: TGTGCCAGCAGTCGGACAGGGGAGTTTTCACCCCTCCACTTT; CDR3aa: CASSRTGEFSPLHF
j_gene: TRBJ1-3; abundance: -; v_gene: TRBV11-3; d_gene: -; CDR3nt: TGTGCCAGCAGCCCAGGCGGGAGTCGGTCTGGAAACACCATATATTTT; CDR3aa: CASSPGGSRSGNTIYF
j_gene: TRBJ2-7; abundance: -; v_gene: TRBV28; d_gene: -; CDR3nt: TGTGCCAGCAGTTCCGCATGGGCAGGGGTAGCATACGAGCAGTACTTC; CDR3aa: CASSSAWAGVAYEQYF
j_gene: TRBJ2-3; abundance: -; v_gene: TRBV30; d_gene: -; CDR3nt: TGTGCCTGGACCTCGGGGGATACGCAGTATTTT; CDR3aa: CAWTSGDTQYF
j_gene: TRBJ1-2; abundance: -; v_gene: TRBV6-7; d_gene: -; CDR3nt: TGTGCCAGCACCCTACCCAACTATGGCTACACCTTC; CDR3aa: CASTLPNYGYTF
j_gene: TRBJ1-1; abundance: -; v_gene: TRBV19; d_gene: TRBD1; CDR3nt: TGTGCCAGTAGTACCCCCTCCAGGGGGCGGCTGATAGCCGGCACTGAAGCTTTCTTT; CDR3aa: CASSTPSRGRLIAGTEAFF
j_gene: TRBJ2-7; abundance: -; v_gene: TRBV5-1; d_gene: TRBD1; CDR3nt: TGCGCCAGCAGCGAAGGGACAGGCGCTTCCTACGAGCAGTACTTC; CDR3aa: CASSEGTGASYEQYF
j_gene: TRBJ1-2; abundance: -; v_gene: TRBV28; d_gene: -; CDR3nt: TGTGCCAGCAGTGTACCTCAGGGTCATCTAGGCTACACCTTC; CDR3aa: CASSVPQGHLGYTF
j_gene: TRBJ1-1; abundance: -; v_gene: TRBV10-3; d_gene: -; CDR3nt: TGTGCCATCAGTGAGTCTATCAGTTACACTGAAGCTTTCTTT; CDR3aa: CAISESISYTEAFF
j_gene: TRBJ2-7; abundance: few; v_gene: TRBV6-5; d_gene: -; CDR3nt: TGTGCCAGCCGACGGACAGCGAGCTCCTACGAGCAGTACTTC; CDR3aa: CASRRTASSYEQYF
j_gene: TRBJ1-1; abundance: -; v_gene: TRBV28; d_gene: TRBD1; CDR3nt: TGTGCCAGCAGTCCGAACAGGGGAACCACTGAAGCTTTCTTT; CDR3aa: CASSPNRGTTEAFF
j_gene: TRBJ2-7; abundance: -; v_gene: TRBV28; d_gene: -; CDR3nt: TGTGCCAGCAGTCCTCAGGGGTCGGTCAGGAAGCAGTACTTC; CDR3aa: CASSPQGSVRKQYF
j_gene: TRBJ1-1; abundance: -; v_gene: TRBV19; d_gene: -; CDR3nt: TGTGCCAGTAGTATAAGGTCCCGAGCGACTGAAGCTTTCTTT; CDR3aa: CASSIRSRATEAFF
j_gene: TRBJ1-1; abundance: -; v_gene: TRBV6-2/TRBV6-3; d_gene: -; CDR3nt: TGTGCCAGCAGTTACCAGACAGGCTGGGTGAACACTGAAGCTTTCTTT; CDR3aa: CASSYQTGWVNTEAFF
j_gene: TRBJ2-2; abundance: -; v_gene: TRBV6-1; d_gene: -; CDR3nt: TGTGCCAGCAGTGAATTAGGGAGCACCGGGGAGCTGTTTTTT; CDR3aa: CASSELGSTGELFF
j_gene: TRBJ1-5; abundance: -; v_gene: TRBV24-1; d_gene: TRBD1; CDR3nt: TGTGCCACCAGTGACAATACCGGGACAGGTAGCAATCAGCCCCAGCATTTT; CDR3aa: CATSDNTGTGSNQPQHF
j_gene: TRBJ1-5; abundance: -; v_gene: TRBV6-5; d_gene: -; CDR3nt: TGTGCCAGCTCTACGGGTCGCAATCAGCCCCAGCATTTT; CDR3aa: CASSTGRNQPQHF
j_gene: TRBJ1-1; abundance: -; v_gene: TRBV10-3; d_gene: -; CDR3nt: TGTGCCATCACCGAACAGGGAATGAACACTGAAGCTTTCTTT; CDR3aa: CAITEQGMNTEAFF
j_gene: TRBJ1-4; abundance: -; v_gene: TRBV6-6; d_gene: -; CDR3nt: TGTGCCAGCAGTTACTCAACGGGGGAAAAACTGTTTTTT; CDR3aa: CASSYSTGEKLFF
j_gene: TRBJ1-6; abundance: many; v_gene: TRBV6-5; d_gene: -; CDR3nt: TGTGCCAGCAGCACTTTCGGACTAAATAATTCACCCCTCCACTTT; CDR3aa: CASSTFGLNNSPLHF
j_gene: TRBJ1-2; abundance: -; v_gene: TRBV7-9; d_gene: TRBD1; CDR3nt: TGTGCCAGCAGCACTCGGGACAGTCCTAACTATGGCTACACCTTC; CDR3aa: CASSTRDSPNYGYTF
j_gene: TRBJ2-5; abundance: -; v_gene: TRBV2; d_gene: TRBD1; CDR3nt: TGTGCCAGCACCCCGACAGGGCTGGGGGAGACCCAGTACTTC; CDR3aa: CASTPTGLGETQYF
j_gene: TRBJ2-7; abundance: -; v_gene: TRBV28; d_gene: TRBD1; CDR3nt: TGTGCCAGCAGTTTACTGGGACAGGGGGACTACGAGCAGTACTTC; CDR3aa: CASSLLGQGDYEQYF
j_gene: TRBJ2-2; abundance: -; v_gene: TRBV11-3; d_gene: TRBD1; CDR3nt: TGTGCCAGCAGCTTAGAGTTTTGGGTAGGGGGCAAGAACACCGGGGAGCTGTTTTTT; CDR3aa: CASSLEFWVGGKNTGELFF
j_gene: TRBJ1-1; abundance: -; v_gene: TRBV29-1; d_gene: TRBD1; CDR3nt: TGCAGCGTTTTCAGGGGGCGTTGGAAGAACACTGAAGCTTTCTTT; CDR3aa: CSVFRGRWKNTEAFF
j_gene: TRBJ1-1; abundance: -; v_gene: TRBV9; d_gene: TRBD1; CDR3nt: TGTGCCAGCAGCGTAGGGGGACAGGGTAAAGCTTTCTTT; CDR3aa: CASSVGGQGKAFF
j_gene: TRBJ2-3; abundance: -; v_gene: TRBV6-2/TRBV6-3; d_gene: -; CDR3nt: TGTGCCAGCAGCCCTGGGAGCTGGACGAAGGGTACGCAGTATTTT; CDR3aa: CASSPGSWTKGTQYF
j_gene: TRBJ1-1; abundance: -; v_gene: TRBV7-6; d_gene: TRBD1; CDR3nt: TGTGCCAGCAGCCCCCCCCCGACAGGGATACGCACTGAAGCTTTCTTT; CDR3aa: CASSPPPTGIRTEAFF
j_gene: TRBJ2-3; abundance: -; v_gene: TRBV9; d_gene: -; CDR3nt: TGTGCCAGCAGCGTAAGAGGGAGCCACCCGGATACGCAGTATTTT; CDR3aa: CASSVRGSHPDTQYF
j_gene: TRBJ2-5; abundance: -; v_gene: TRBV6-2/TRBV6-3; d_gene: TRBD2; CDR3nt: TGTGCCAGCAGTAGTGGACTAGCCCAGTACTTC; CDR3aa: CASSSGLAQYF
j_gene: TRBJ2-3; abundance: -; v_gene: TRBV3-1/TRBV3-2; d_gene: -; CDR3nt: TGTGCCAGCAGCCAAGGGGGGCGGGGCACAGATACGCAGTATTTT; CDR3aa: CASSQGGRGTDTQYF
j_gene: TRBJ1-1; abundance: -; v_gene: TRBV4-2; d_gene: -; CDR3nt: TGTGCCAGCAGCCAAGAGGGGGTACAGGGCCGCACTGAAGCTTTCTTT; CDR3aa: CASSQEGVQGRTEAFF
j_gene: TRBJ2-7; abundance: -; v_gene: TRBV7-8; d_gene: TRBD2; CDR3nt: TGTGCCAGCAGCCCACTACGGCCGCAAGCGGGAGGAGGAAAGATCAGCCCCTACGAGCAGTACTTC; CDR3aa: CASSPLRPQAGGGKISPYEQYF
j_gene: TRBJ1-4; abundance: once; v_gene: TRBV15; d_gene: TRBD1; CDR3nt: TGTGCCACCAGGGAGGGCAGGGGGAAGCATGTAAACGAAAAACTGTTTTTT; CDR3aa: CATREGRGKHVNEKLFF
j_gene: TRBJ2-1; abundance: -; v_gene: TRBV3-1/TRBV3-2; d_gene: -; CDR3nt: TGTGCCAGCAGCCACCGGAGTAAGAGAATTGAGCAGTTCTTC; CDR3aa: CASSHRSKRIEQFF